The entry below describes one T cell receptor beta chain. The data derive from a study of T cell changes during pregnancy in multiple sclerosis. Germline V gene lookup returns CDR1 MDHEN and CDR2 SYDVKM. Trimming cost V 3 bases and J 2 bases, with 8 bases left between them. The CDR3 totals 13 residues. TCRdb keeps only in-frame clones here, not all; method: immunoSEQ multiplex PCR. The repertoire holds some 45,000 clones, with around 93% as singletons. The sample consisted of CD8+ T cells from peripheral blood mononuclear cells, taken in the first trimester of pregnancy. This chain joins TRBV28 and TRBJ2-7; possibly TRBD2 for D (6 bases). The source is a female donor with multiple sclerosis, enrolled in a pregnancy study. The CDR3 coding sequence is TGTGCCAGCAGTTTCCGGGGGACCTACGAGCAGTACTTC. Protein sequence: CASSFRGTYEQYF. The entire variable domain, with the rest obtained from reference TRBV28 and TRBJ2-7, is as follows: DVKVTQSSRYLVKRTGEKVFLECVQDMDHENMFWYRQDPGLGLRLIYFSYDVKMKEKGDIPEGYSVSREKKERFSLILESASTNQTSMYLCASSFRGTYEQYFGPGTRLTVT.